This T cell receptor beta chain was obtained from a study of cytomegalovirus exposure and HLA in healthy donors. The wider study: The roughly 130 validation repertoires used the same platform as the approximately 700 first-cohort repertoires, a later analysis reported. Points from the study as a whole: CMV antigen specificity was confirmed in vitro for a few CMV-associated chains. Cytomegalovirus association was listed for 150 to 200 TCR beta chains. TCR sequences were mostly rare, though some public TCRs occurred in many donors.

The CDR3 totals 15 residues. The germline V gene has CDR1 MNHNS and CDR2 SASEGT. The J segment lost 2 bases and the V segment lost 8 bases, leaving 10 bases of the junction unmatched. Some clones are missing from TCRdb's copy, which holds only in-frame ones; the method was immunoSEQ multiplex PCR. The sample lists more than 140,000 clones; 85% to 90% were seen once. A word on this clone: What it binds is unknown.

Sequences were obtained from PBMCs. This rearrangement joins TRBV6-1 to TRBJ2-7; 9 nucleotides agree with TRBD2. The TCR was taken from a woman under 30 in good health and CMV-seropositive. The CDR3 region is CASDRAGGLPYEQYF. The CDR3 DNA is TGTGCCAGCGACCGGGCGGGAGGGCTCCCCTACGAGCAGTACTTC.